This entry features one T cell receptor beta chain sequence. Its antigen remains unknown. This sample was taken from a study of PD-L1 blockade in urothelial cancer. Study details: Patients with male sex and bladder-origin urothelial cancer accounted for about 90% of the 29 enrolled. The median number of T cells present in blood samples was 141,255. The study, taken as a whole, reports: Patients with durable benefit had greater blood expansion of tumor-associated TCR clones 3 weeks into treatment.

The method was immunoSEQ multiplex PCR; TCRdb's version includes in-frame clones alone and lacks a portion of them. There are some 110,000 clones in the sample; 80% to 90% occur only once, and more than 1.5% lies in the top ten. As to time point: peripheral blood 6 weeks after treatment start. Each patient gave between 1 and 8 samples of peripheral blood mononuclear cells, which were collected pretreatment and during treatment. Germline CDR1 is SGHVS and CDR2 is FNYEAQ. V lost 2 bases and J lost 0, with 10 bases in between. There are 15 residues in the CDR3. The J gene is TRBJ1-1, the V gene TRBV7-6; D unclear. The sample here was PBMCs, taken around atezolizumab (anti-PD-L1) treatment. The sequence derives from a man aged 55 to 69 with urothelial cancer. In DNA, the CDR3 is TGTGCCAGCAGCTTACGGCAGGCCCTGAACACTGAAGCTTTCTTT. Encoded protein: CASSLRQALNTEAFF.